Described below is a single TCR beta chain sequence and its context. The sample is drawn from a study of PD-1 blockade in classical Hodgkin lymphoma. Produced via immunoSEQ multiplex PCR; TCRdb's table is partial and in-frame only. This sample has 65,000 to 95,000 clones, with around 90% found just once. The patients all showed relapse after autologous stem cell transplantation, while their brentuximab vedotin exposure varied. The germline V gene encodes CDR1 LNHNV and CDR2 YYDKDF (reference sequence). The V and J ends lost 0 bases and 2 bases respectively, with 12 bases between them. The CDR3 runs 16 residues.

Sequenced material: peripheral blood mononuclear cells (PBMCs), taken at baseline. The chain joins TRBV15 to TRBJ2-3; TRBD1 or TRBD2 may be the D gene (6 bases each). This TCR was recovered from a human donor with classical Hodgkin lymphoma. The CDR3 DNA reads TGTGCCACCAGCAGAGAGGGGGGCGGACCCACAGATACGCAGTATTTT. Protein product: CATSREGGGPTDTQYF.